This T cell receptor (beta chain) stems from a study of T-cell reconstitution after alpha-beta-depleted transplantation in children. The library targeted TCRbeta and was prepared with unique molecular identifiers. TCRdb reprocessed the PCR reads with MiXCR, giving one entry per CDR3 protein. The table lists about 100,000 distinct CDR3 sequences, approximately 5.4% of them singletons. Trimming took off 3 bases at V and 0 bases at J, with 20 bases between the two ends. The CDR3 covers 18 residues. The germline CDR1 and CDR2 sequences are SGDLS and YYNGEE. This clonotype was found many times. Its cognate antigen is unknown. Findings and limits, study-wide: The study traced high day-60 TCRbeta diversity in some patients to surviving recipient T cells and thymic progenitors. At the one-year point after transplant, T-cell counts and TCRbeta diversity were found to come mostly from T cells that had been newly produced.

The chain joins TRBV9 to TRBJ2-3; tentatively, D is TRBD2 (6 bases). This sequence was found in a female patient aged 2-15 years who had a stem cell transplant for Fanconi anemia, so the T cells may come from the graft donor. Sample: PBMCs, mostly from graft donor cells, taken 60 days after TCRalphabeta/CD19-depleted stem cell transplant. CDR3 amino acids: CASSGPGAGTTSTDTQYF. The CDR3 nucleotides read TGTGCCAGCAGCGGACCCGGCGCGGGAACAACAAGCACAGATACGCAGTATTTT.